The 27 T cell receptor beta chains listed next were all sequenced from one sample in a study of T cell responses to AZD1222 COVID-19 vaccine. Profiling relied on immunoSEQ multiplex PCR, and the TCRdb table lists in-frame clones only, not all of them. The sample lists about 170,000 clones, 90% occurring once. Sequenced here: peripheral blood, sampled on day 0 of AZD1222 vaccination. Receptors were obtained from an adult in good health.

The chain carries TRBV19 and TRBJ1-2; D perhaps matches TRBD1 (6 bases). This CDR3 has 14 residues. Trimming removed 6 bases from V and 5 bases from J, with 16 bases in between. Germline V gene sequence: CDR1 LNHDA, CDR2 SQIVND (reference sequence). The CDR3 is CASSRGGQEYGYTF. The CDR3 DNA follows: TGTGCCAGTAGCCGAGGGGGTCAGGAGTATGGCTACACCTTC.

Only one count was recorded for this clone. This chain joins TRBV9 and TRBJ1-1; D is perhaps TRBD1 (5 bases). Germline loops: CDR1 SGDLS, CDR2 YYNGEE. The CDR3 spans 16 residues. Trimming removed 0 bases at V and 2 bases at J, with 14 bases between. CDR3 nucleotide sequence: TGTGCCAGCAGCGTAGGAGCAGGGATGTCAAACACTGAAGCTTTCTTT. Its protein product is CASSVGAGMSNTEAFF.

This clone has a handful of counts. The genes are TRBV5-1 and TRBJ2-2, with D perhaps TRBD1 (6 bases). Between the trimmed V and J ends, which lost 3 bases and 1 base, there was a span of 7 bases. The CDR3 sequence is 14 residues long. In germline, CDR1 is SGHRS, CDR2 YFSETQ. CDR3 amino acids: CASSSGQNTGELFF. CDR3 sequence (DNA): TGCGCCAGCAGCTCGGGACAGAACACCGGGGAGCTGTTTTTT.

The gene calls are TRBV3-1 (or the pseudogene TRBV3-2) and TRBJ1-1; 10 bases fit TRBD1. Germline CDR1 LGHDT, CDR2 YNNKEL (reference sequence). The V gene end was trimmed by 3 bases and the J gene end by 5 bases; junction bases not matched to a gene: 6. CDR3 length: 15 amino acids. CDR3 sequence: CASSQIDRGRTEAFF. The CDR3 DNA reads TGTGCCAGCAGCCAGATAGACAGGGGGCGGACTGAAGCTTTCTTT.

The chain's CDR3 is CASSRETGSSYNSPLHF. As DNA, the CDR3 is TGTGCCAGCAGCCGCGAGACTGGGAGCTCCTATAATTCACCCCTCCACTTT. The V call is TRBV7-9, the J call TRBJ1-6, with D unclear. The CDR3 has 17 amino acids. Germline CDR1 SEHNR, CDR2 FQNEAQ (reference sequence). Between the trimmed V and J ends, which lost 5 bases and 0 bases, there was a span of 14 bases. Combining the CDR3 with reference TRBV7-9 and TRBJ1-6 gives the whole variable domain DTGVSQNPRHKITKRGQNVTFRCDPISEHNRLYWYRQTLGQGPEFLTYFQNEAQLEKSRLLSDRFSAERPKGSFSTLEIQRTEQGDSAMYLCASSRETGSSYNSPLHFGNGTRLTVT.

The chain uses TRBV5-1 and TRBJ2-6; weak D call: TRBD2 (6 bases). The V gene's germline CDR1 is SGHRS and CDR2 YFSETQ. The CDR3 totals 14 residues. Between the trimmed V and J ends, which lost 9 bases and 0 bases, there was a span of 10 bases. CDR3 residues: CATRESSGANVLTF. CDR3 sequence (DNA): TGCGCCACCCGGGAGTCCTCTGGGGCCAACGTCCTGACTTTC.

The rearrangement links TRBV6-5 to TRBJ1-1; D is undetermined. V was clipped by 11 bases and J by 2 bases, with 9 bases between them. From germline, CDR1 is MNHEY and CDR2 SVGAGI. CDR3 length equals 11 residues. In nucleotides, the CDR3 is TGTGCCGCCCGGTCAAACACTGAAGCTTTCTTT. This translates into CAARSNTEAFF.

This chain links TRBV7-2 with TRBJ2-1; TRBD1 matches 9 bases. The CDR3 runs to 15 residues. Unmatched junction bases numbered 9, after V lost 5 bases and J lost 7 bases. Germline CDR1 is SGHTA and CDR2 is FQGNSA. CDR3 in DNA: TGTGCCAGCAGCCCGATCGGACAGGGGAGGAATGAGCAGTTCTTC. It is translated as CASSPIGQGRNEQFF.

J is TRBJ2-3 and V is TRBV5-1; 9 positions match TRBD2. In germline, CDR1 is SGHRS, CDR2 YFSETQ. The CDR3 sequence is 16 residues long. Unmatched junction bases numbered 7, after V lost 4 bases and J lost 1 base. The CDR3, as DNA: TGCGCCAGCAGCCCTGAGGTAGCGGGGGGCACAGATACGCAGTATTTT. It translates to CASSPEVAGGTDTQYF.

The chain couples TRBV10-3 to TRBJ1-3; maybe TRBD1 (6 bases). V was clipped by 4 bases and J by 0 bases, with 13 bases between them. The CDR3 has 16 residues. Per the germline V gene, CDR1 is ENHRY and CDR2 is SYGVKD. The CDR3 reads CAISGAGASSGNTIYF. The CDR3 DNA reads TGTGCCATCAGTGGAGCAGGGGCCTCCTCTGGAAACACCATATATTTT.

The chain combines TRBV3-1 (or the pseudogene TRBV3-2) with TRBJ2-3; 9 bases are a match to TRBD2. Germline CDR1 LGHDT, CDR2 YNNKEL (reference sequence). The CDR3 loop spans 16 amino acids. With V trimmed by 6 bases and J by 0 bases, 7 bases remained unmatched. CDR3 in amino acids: CASSPLAGASTDTQYF. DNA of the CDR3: TGTGCCAGCAGTCCCTTAGCGGGGGCCAGCACAGATACGCAGTATTTT.

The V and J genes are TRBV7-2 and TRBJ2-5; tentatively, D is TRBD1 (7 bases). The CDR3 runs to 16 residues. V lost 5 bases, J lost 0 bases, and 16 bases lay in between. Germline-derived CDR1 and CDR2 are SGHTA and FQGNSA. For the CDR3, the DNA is TGTGCCAGCAGCCAAAGGACAGGAGGGTACCAAGAGACCCAGTACTTC. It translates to CASSQRTGGYQETQYF.

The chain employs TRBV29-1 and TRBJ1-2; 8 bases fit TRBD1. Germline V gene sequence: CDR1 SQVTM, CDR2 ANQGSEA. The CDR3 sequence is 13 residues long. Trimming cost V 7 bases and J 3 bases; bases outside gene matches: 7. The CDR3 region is CSAGQGGDYGYTF. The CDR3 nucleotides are TGCAGCGCCGGACAGGGAGGGGACTATGGCTACACCTTC.

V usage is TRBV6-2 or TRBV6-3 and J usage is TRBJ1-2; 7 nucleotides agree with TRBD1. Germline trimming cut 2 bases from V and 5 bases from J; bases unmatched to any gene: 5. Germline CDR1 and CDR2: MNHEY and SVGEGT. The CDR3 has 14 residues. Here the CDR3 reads CASSYVDRKYGYTF. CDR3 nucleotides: TGTGCCAGCAGTTACGTGGACAGGAAGTATGGCTACACCTTC.

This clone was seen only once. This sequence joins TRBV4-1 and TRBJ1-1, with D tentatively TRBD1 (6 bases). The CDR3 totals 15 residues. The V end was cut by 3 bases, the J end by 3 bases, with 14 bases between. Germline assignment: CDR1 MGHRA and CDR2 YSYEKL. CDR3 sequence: CASSHFDRQHTEAFF. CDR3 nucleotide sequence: TGCGCCAGCAGCCATTTCGACAGGCAACACACTGAAGCTTTCTTT.

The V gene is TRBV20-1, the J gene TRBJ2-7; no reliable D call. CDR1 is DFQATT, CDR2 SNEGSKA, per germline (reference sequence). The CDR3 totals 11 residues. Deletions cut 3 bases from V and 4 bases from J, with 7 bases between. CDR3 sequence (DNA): TGCAGTGCTAGTCGTGAGTACGAGCAGTACTTC. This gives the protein CSASREYEQYF.

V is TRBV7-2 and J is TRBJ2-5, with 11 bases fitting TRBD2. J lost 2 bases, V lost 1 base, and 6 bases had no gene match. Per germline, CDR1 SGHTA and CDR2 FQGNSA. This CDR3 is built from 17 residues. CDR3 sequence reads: CASSLGLLAGGQETQYF. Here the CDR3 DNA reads TGTGCCAGCAGCTTAGGATTGCTAGCGGGGGGACAAGAGACCCAGTACTTC.

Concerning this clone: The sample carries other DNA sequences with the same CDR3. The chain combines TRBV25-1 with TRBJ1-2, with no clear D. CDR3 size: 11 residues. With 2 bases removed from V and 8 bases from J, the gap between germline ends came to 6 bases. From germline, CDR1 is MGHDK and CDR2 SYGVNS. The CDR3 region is CASSEQGGYTF. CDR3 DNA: TGTGCCAGCAGTGAACAAGGGGGCTACACCTTC.

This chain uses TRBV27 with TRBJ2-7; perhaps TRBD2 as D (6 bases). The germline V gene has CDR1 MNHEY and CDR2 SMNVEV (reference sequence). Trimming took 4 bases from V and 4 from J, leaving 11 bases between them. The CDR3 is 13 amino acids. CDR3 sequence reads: CASSSRDFYEQYF. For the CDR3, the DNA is TGTGCCAGCAGTTCCCGGGACTTTTACGAGCAGTACTTC.

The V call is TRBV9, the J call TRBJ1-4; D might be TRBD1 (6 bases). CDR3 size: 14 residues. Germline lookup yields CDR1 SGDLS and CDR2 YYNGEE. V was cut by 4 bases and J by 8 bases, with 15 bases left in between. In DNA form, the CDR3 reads TGTGCCAGCAGCCTCAGGGGAAGAAGAGAAAAACTGTTTTTT. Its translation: CASSLRGRREKLFF.

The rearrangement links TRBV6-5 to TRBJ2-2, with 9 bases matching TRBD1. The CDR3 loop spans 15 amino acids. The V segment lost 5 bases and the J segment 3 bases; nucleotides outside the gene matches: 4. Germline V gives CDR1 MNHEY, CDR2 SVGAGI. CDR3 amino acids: CASSHGQGHTGELFF. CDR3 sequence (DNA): TGTGCCAGCAGTCACGGACAGGGGCACACCGGGGAGCTGTTTTTT.

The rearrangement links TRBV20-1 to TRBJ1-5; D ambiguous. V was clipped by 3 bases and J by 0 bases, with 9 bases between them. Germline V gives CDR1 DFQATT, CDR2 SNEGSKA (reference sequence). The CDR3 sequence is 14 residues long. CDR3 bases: TGCAGTGCTAGTCCAGGCTATAGCAATCAGCCCCAGCATTTT. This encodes CSASPGYSNQPQHF.

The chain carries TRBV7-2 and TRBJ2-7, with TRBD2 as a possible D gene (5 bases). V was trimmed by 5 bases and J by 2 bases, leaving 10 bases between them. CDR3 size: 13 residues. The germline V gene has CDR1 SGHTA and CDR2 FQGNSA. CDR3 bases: TGTGCCAGCAGCCCCAGGACTGCCTACGAGCAGTACTTC. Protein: CASSPRTAYEQYF.

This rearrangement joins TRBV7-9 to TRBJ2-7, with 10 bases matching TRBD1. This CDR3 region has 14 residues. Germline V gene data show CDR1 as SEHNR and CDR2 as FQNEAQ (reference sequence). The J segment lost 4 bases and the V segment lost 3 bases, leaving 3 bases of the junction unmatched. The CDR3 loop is CASSFGTGEYEQYF. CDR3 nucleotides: TGTGCCAGCAGCTTCGGGACAGGGGAATACGAGCAGTACTTC. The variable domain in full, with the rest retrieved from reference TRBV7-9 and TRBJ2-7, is DTGVSQNPRHKITKRGQNVTFRCDPISEHNRLYWYRQTLGQGPEFLTYFQNEAQLEKSRLLSDRFSAERPKGSFSTLEIQRTEQGDSAMYLCASSFGTGEYEQYFGPGTRLTVT.

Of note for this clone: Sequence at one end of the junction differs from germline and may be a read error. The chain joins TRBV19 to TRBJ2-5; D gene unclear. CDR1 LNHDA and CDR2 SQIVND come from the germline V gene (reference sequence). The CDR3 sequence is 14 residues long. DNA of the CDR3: TGTGCCAGTAGTACCCCCGACCACCACGAGACCCAGTACTTC. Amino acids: CASSTPDHHETQYF.

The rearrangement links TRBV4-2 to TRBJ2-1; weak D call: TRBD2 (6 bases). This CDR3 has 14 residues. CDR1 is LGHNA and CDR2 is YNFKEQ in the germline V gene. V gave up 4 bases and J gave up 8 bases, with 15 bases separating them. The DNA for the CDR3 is TGTGCCAGCAGCCCGGGACTCGGCCCGGATGAGCAGTTCTTC. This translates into CASSPGLGPDEQFF.

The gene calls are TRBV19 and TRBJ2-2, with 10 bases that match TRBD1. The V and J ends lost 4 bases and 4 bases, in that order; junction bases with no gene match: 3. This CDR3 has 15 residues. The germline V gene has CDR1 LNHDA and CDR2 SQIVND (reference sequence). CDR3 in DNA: TGTGCCAGTAGTACCGGACAGGGGGGCACCGGGGAGCTGTTTTTT. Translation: CASSTGQGGTGELFF.